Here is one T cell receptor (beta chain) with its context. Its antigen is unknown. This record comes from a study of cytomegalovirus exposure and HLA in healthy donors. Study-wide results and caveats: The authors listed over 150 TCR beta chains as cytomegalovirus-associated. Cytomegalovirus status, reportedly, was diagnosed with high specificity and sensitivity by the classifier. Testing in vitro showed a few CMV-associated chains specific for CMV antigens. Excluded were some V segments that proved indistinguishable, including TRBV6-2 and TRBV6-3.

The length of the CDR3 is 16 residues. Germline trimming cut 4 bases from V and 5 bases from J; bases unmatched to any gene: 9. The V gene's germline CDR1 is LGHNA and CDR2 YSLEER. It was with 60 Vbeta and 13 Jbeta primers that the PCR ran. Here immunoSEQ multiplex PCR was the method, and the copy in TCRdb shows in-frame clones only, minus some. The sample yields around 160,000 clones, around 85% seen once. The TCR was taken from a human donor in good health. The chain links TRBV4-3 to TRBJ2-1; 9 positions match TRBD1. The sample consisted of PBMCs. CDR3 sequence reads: CASSPSVRDRDNEQFF. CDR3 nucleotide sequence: TGCGCCAGCAGCCCCTCCGTTCGGGACAGGGACAATGAGCAGTTCTTC.